Each of the 24 T cell receptor beta chains below was sequenced from the same sample in a study of cytomegalovirus exposure and HLA in healthy donors. Produced via immunoSEQ multiplex PCR; TCRdb's table is partial and in-frame only. The repertoire holds 150,000 to 170,000 clones, with 80% to 90% as singletons. The sequenced sample was PBMCs. These receptors were taken from a man younger than 30 in good health and CMV-seropositive.

The chain combines TRBV18 with TRBJ2-2; 8 bases map to TRBD1. Per germline, CDR1 KGHSH and CDR2 LQKENI. V lost 2 bases and J lost 4; bases outside the gene matches: 12. This CDR3 is built from 18 residues. The chain's CDR3 is CASSPIGRGPARTGELFF. The CDR3 nucleotides are TGTGCCAGCTCACCAATCGGCAGGGGGCCAGCTCGCACCGGGGAGCTGTTTTTT.

V and J are TRBV2 and TRBJ2-1; 11 positions match TRBD2. The CDR3 totals 15 residues. The V segment lost 3 bases and the J segment 6 bases; nucleotides outside the gene matches: 4. The germline V gene encodes CDR1 SNHLY and CDR2 FYNNEI. The CDR3 here is CASSDRTSGLNEQFF. CDR3 coding DNA: TGTGCCAGCAGTGACCGGACTAGCGGGCTCAATGAGCAGTTCTTC. Full variable domain (outside the CDR3, taken from reference TRBV2 and TRBJ2-1): EPEVTQTPSHQVTQMGQEVILRCVPISNHLYFYWYRQILGQKVEFLVSFYNNEISEKSEIFDDQFSVERPDGSNFTLKIRSTKLEDSAMYFCASSDRTSGLNEQFFGPGTRLTVL.

V gene TRBV6-1 combines with J gene TRBJ1-2, with 10 nucleotides matching TRBD1. V lost 7 bases, J lost 6 bases, and 5 bases stayed unmatched. Germline CDR1 MNHNS, CDR2 SASEGT. CDR3 length equals 13 residues. DNA for the CDR3: TGTGCCAGCAACTCGGACAGGGGGAATGGCTACACCTTC. Translating it yields CASNSDRGNGYTF.

The chain links TRBV23-1 to TRBJ1-1, with D possibly being TRBD1 (5 bases). TRBV23-1 is treated as an ORF (open reading frame) with a function not yet certain. The length of the CDR3 is 15 residues. Trimming shortened V by 6 bases and J by 1 base, and 15 bases separated the two germline ends. CDR3 residues: CASRGDPGRNTEAFF. CDR3 nucleotides: TGCGCCAGCAGAGGGGATCCAGGGCGGAACACTGAAGCTTTCTTT.

This chain uses TRBV6-6 with TRBJ1-5; D is perhaps TRBD1 (5 bases). The CDR3 consists of 14 residues. CDR1 and CDR2 (germline): MNHNY, SVGAGI (reference sequence). Between the trimmed V and J ends, which lost 10 bases and 0 bases, there was a span of 13 bases. CDR3 in DNA: TGTGCCATCGGGGGGAGTTATAGCAATCAGCCCCAGCATTTT. Amino acid sequence: CAIGGSYSNQPQHF.

The rearrangement joins TRBV10-3 to TRBJ1-2; 8 bases are a match to TRBD1. This CDR3 comprises 15 residues. Germline V gives CDR1 ENHRY, CDR2 SYGVKD. The ends lost 0 bases at V and 5 bases at J; junction bases unmatched: 5. CDR3 in DNA: TGTGCCATCAGTGAGTCGCAGGGGGCGGGTTATGGCTACACCTTC. Translating it yields CAISESQGAGYGYTF.

The chain recombines TRBV11-2 with TRBJ1-3; D not resolved. CDR1 is SGHAT and CDR2 is FQNNGV in the germline V gene. V lost 7 bases and J lost 1, with 11 bases in between. This CDR3 region has 14 residues. CDR3 sequence (DNA): TGTGCCAGCAATCCTCCGGGGTCTGGAAACACCATATATTTT. As protein: CASNPPGSGNTIYF.

This rearrangement joins TRBV7-2 to TRBJ2-2; D is perhaps TRBD2 (6 bases). This CDR3 region has 13 residues. Germline-derived CDR1 and CDR2 are SGHTA and FQGNSA. Trimming removed 8 bases at V and 1 base at J, with 8 bases between. CDR3 amino acids: CASGGRNTGELFF. Here the CDR3 DNA reads TGTGCCAGCGGAGGGAGGAACACCGGGGAGCTGTTTTTT.

This rearrangement joins TRBV5-4 to TRBJ2-5, with 9 bases that match TRBD2. V lost 3 bases, J lost 3 bases, and 9 bases stayed unmatched. Looked up from germline, CDR1 is SGHNT and CDR2 is YYREEE (reference sequence). CDR3 length equals 16 residues. CDR3 nucleotide sequence: TGTGCCAGCAGCTCGCCTGAGCGGGGGGCAGAAGAGACCCAGTACTTC. It translates to CASSSPERGAEETQYF.

The chain is built from TRBV4-3 and TRBJ1-5; D ambiguous. This CDR3 is 16 amino acids long. Germline CDR1 reads LGHNA; CDR2 reads YSLEER. V was shortened by 0 bases and J by 3 bases, with 12 bases between the two germline ends. CDR3 DNA sequence: TGCGCCAGCAGCCAAGATCGCGCGGGGAACAATCAGCCCCAGCATTTT. The encoded protein is CASSQDRAGNNQPQHF.

The rearrangement links TRBV19 to TRBJ1-3; the D gene is possibly TRBD1 (5 bases). Germline CDR1 LNHDA, CDR2 SQIVND (reference sequence). V lost 4 bases and J 0 bases, leaving 10 bases between the germline ends. The CDR3 spans 15 residues. In DNA form, the CDR3 reads TGTGCCAGTAGTACCCGACAGTCCTCTGGAAACACCATATATTTT. Its protein is CASSTRQSSGNTIYF.

This clone was counted between two and nine times. V gene TRBV10-1 combines with J gene TRBJ2-7, with D possibly matching TRBD2 (6 bases). CDR3 length: 14 residues. The germline gives CDR1 WNHNN, CDR2 SYGVQD (reference sequence). V was pared by 7 bases and J by 4 bases, with 17 bases between. CDR3 sequence: CASIYRSEGYEQYF. The CDR3, as DNA: TGCGCCAGCATCTACAGGTCGGAGGGGTACGAGCAGTACTTC.

The chain couples TRBV19 to TRBJ2-7; tentative D call: TRBD1 (5 bases). There are 23 residues in the CDR3. Germline assignment: CDR1 LNHDA and CDR2 SQIVND (reference sequence). V lost 5 bases and J lost 3, with 41 bases in between. CDR3 in DNA: TGTGCCAGTAGTCCCCGACCGGCTCGGCCGTTGACCCAGTCGATTGGGGCCTACTACGAGCAGTACTTC. Translating it yields CASSPRPARPLTQSIGAYYEQYF. Drawing the rest from reference TRBV19 and TRBJ2-7, the complete variable domain is DGGITQSPKYLFRKEGQNVTLSCEQNLNHDAMYWYRQDPGQGLRLIYYSQIVNDFQKGDIAEGYSVSREKKESFPLTVTSAQKNPTAFYLCASSPRPARPLTQSIGAYYEQYFGPGTRLTVT.

The chain links TRBV6-5 to TRBJ2-1; D unclear. Germline lookup yields CDR1 MNHEY and CDR2 SVGAGI. This CDR3 comprises 13 residues. V was trimmed by 0 bases and J by 7 bases, leaving 7 bases between them. Written as DNA, the CDR3 is TGTGCCAGCAGTTACTCACAGATGAATGAGCAGTTCTTC. Residues: CASSYSQMNEQFF.

The gene calls are TRBV5-1 and TRBJ1-5; tentatively, D is TRBD1 (6 bases). This CDR3 spans 13 amino acids. The V gene's germline CDR1 is SGHRS and CDR2 YFSETQ. V was pared by 5 bases and J by 3 bases, with 9 bases between. The CDR3: CASSRDTNQPQHF. The DNA for the CDR3 is TGCGCCAGCAGTCGGGACACCAATCAGCCCCAGCATTTT.

The chain links TRBV4-3 to TRBJ1-2; D remains unclear. V was shortened by 0 bases and J by 11 bases, with 10 bases between the two germline ends. From germline, CDR1 is LGHNA and CDR2 YSLEER. There are 12 residues in the CDR3. DNA for the CDR3: TGCGCCAGCAGCCAAGAGGGCGGGGAATACACCTTC. This encodes CASSQEGGEYTF.

V usage is TRBV2 and J usage is TRBJ2-7; 9 bases align to TRBD1. V shed 3 bases and J 6 bases; nucleotides not matched to a gene: 3. CDR1 SNHLY and CDR2 FYNNEI come from the germline V gene. The CDR3 loop spans 13 amino acids. CDR3 nucleotides: TGTGCCAGCAGTGACCCGACAGGGGGCGAGCAGTACTTC. It translates to CASSDPTGGEQYF.

The V gene is TRBV7-8, the J gene TRBJ1-4; maybe TRBD1 (5 bases). The CDR3 runs 17 residues. From germline, CDR1 is SGHVS and CDR2 FQNEAQ. V gave up 0 bases and J gave up 8 bases, with 19 bases separating them. CDR3 bases: TGTGCCAGCAGCTTAGCGCGGCGGGGGAAGAGAGAGGAAAAACTGTTTTTT. Amino acid sequence: CASSLARRGKREEKLFF.

V is TRBV5-4 and J is TRBJ2-1; a possible D gene is TRBD1 (5 bases). CDR3 size: 16 residues. Germline V gene sequence: CDR1 SGHNT, CDR2 YYREEE (reference sequence). Trimming left V 2 bases short and J 1 base short, with 13 bases between. The CDR3 sequence: CASSFGQGTSYNEQFF. CDR3 nucleotide sequence: TGTGCCAGCAGCTTCGGGCAGGGCACTTCCTACAATGAGCAGTTCTTC.

The chain employs TRBV7-9 and TRBJ1-4; D is perhaps TRBD1 (6 bases). CDR3 size: 18 residues. The V end was cut by 2 bases, the J end by 0 bases, with 16 bases between. Germline loops: CDR1 SEHNR, CDR2 FQNEAQ (reference sequence). The CDR3: CASSLKRGSGPTNEKLFF. The CDR3 DNA reads TGTGCCAGCAGCTTAAAGAGGGGGTCAGGGCCAACTAATGAAAAACTGTTTTTT.

This chain uses TRBV6-5 with TRBJ1-2; 10 positions match TRBD1. The V gene's germline CDR1 is MNHEY and CDR2 SVGAGI. With V trimmed by 6 bases and J by 1 base, 5 bases remained unmatched. This CDR3 is built from 15 residues. Written as DNA, the CDR3 is TGTGCCAGCAGCGGACAGGGGGGCGGTAACTATGGCTACACCTTC. Protein product: CASSGQGGGNYGYTF.

This sequence joins TRBV2 and TRBJ1-1; TRBD1 aligns across 9 bases. V shed 7 bases, J shed 5 bases, and the junction held 5 bases outside the gene matches. From germline, CDR1 is SNHLY and CDR2 FYNNEI. The CDR3 loop spans 13 amino acids. The CDR3 DNA follows: TGTGCCAGCATTTACAGGGGGCGAACTGAAGCTTTCTTT. This gives the protein CASIYRGRTEAFF.

V is TRBV29-1 and J is TRBJ2-1; maybe TRBD2 (5 bases). Trimming took 6 bases from V and 6 from J, leaving 24 bases between them. The CDR3 loop spans 16 amino acids. CDR1 SQVTM and CDR2 ANQGSEA come from the germline V gene. The CDR3 reads CSVPSEGRGDFNEQFF. The CDR3 coding sequence is TGCAGCGTCCCCAGTGAAGGGAGAGGAGACTTCAATGAGCAGTTCTTC.

This chain connects TRBV11-2 to TRBJ1-5, with D possibly TRBD1 on 6 matching bases. Germline values: CDR1 SGHAT, CDR2 FQNNGV. The CDR3 extends over 15 amino acids. V was trimmed by 0 bases and J by 6 bases, leaving 12 bases between them. The DNA of the CDR3 is TGTGCCAGCAGCTTAGATCGGGGGGGCGGTCAGCCCCAGCATTTT. It yields the protein CASSLDRGGGQPQHF.